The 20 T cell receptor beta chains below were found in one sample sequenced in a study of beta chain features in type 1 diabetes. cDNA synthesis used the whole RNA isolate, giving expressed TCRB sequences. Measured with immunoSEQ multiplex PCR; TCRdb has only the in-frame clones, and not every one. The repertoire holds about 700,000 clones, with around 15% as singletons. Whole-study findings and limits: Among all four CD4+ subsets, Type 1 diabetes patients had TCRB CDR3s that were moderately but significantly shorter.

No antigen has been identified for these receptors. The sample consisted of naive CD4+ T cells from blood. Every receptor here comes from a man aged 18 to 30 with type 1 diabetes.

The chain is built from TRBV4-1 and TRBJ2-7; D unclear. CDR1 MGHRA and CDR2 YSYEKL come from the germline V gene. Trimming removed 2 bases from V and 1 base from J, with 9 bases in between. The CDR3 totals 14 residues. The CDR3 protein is CASSQPGVSYEQYF. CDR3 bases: TGCGCCAGCAGCCAACCTGGGGTGTCCTACGAGCAGTACTTC.

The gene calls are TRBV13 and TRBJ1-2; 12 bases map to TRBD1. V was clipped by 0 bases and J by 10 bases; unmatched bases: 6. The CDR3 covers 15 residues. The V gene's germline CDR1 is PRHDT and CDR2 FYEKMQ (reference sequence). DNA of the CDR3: TGTGCCAGCAGCTTAGGCCCCGGGACAGGGGGCGCCTACACCTTC. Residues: CASSLGPGTGGAYTF.

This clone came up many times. The DNA for the CDR3 is TGTGCCAGCAGCACCGAGGGCGGTGAGCAGTTCTTC. Translation: CASSTEGGEQFF. The chain joins TRBV7-2 to TRBJ2-1, with a tentative D call TRBD2 (5 bases). There are 12 residues in the CDR3. Trimming removed 5 bases at V and 9 bases at J, with 11 bases between. Per germline, CDR1 SGHTA and CDR2 FQGNSA.

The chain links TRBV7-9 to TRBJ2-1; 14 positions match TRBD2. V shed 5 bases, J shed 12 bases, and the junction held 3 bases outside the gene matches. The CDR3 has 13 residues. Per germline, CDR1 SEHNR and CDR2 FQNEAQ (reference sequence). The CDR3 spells CASSTGTSGRQFF. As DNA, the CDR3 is TGTGCCAGCAGCACCGGGACTAGCGGGAGGCAGTTCTTC.

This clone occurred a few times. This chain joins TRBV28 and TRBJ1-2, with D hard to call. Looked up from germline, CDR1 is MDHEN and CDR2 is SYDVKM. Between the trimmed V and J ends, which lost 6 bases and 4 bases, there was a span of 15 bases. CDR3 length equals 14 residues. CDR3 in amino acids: CASRLKAARYGYTF. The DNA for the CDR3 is TGTGCCAGCAGACTTAAGGCGGCTCGCTATGGCTACACCTTC.

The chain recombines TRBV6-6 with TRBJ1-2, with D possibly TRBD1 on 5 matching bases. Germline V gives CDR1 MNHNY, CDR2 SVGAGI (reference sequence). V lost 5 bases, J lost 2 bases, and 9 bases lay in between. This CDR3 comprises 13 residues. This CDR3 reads CASSRGENYGYTF. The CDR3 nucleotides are TGTGCCAGCAGTCGGGGGGAAAACTATGGCTACACCTTC.

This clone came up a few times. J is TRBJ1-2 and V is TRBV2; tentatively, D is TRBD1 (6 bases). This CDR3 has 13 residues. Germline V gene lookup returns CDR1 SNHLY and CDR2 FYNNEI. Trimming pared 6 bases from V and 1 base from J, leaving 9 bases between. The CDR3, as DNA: TGTGCCAGCAGGGAGGACAGTAACTATGGCTACACCTTC. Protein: CASREDSNYGYTF. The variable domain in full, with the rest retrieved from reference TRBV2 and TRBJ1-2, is EPEVTQTPSHQVTQMGQEVILRCVPISNHLYFYWYRQILGQKVEFLVSFYNNEISEKSEIFDDQFSVERPDGSNFTLKIRSTKLEDSAMYFCASREDSNYGYTFGSGTRLTVV.

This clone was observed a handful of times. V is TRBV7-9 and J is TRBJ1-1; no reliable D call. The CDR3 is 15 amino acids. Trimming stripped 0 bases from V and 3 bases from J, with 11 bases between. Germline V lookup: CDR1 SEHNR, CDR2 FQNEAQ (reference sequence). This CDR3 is CASSLAGSSDTEAFF. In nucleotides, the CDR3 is TGTGCCAGCAGCTTAGCCGGGTCCAGCGACACTGAAGCTTTCTTT.

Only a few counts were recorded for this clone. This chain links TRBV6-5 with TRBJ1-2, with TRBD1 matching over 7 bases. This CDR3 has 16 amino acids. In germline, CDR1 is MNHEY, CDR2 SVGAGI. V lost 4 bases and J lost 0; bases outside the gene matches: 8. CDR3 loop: CASSFSNRGSNYGYTF. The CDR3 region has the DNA TGTGCCAGCAGTTTCTCAAACAGGGGCTCTAACTATGGCTACACCTTC.

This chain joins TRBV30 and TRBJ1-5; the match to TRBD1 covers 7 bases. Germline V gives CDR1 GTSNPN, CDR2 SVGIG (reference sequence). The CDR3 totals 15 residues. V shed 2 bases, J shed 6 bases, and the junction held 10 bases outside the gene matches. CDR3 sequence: CAWSMTGPHGQPQHF. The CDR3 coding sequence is TGTGCCTGGAGTATGACAGGGCCGCACGGTCAGCCCCAGCATTTT.

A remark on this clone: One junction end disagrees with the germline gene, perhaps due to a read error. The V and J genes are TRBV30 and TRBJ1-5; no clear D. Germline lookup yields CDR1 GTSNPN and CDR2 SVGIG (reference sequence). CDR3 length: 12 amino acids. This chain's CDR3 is CAWSVSDQPQHF. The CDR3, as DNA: TGTGCCTGGAGTGTTAGCGATCAGCCCCAGCATTTT.

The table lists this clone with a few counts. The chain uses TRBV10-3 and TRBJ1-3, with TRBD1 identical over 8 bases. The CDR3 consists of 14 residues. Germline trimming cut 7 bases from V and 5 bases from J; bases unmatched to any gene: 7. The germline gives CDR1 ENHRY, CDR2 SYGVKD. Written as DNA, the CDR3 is TGTGCCATCACTTTGACAGGGGAACGAAACACCATATATTTT. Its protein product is CAITLTGERNTIYF.

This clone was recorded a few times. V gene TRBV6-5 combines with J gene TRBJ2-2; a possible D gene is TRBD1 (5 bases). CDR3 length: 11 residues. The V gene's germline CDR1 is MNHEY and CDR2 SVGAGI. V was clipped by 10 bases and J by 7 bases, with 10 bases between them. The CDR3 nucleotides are TGTGCCACCCGGCAGGGCGGGGAGCTGTTTTTT. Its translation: CATRQGGELFF.

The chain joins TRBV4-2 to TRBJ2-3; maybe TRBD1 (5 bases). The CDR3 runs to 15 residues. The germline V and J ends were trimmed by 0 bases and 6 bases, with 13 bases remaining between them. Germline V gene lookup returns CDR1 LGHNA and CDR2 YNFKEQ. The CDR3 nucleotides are TGTGCCAGCAGCCAAGATAGGGGCCAAGTGGATACGCAGTATTTT. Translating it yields CASSQDRGQVDTQYF.

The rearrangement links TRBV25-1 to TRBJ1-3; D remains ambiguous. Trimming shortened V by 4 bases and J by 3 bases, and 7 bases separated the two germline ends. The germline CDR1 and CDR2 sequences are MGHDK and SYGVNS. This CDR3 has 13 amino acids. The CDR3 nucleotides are TGTGCCAGCAGTGTAGCAGGTGGAAACACCATATATTTT. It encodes CASSVAGGNTIYF.

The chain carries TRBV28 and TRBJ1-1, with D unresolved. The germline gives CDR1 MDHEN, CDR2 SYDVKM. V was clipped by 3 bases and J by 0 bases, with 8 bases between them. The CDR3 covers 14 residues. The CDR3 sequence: CASSFGTLNTEAFF. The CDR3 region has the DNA TGTGCCAGCAGTTTCGGTACCCTGAACACTGAAGCTTTCTTT.

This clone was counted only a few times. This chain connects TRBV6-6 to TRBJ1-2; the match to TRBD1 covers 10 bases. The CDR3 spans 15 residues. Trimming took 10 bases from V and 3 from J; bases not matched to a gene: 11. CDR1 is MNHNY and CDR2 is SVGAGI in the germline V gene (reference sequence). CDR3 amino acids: CAIRQGAYSDYGYTF. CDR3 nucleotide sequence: TGTGCCATTCGACAGGGGGCGTACAGTGACTATGGCTACACCTTC.

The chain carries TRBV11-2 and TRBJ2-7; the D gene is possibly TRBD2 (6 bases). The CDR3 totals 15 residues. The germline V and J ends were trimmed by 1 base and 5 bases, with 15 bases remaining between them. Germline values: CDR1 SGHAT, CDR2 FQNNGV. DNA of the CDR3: TGTGCCAGCAGCTTAGGTCGGGTTAGCGGCCACGAGCAGTACTTC. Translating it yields CASSLGRVSGHEQYF.

As DNA, the CDR3 is TGTGCCTGGACCCCAGCGCTCAGGCTTTCCTACGAGCAGTACTTC. Its translation is CAWTPALRLSYEQYF. The J gene is TRBJ2-7, the V gene TRBV30; no reliable D call. Germline V gene sequence: CDR1 GTSNPN, CDR2 SVGIG (reference sequence). The CDR3 is 15 amino acids. V gave up 4 bases and J gave up 1 base, with 17 bases separating them.

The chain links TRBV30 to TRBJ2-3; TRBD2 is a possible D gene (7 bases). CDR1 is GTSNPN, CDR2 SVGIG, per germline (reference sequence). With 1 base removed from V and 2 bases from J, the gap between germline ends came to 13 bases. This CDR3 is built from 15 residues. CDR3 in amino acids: CAWSGGGGVTDTQYF. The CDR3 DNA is TGTGCCTGGAGTGGAGGGGGAGGGGTCACAGATACGCAGTATTTT.